Sequencing of this TCR beta chain was carried out in a study of shared clonotypes between healthy human individuals. This CDR3 has 11 residues. V was pared by 3 bases and J by 6 bases, with 7 bases between. Germline V gene sequence: CDR1 SGDLS, CDR2 YYNGEE. Recent vaccinations or acute infections were absent in the healthy HIV-negative adult donors. Assay used: immunoSEQ multiplex PCR; TCRdb lists only in-frame clones, some missing. This table holds 2,500,000 or so clones, 85% to 95% found once. The chain employs TRBV9 and TRBJ2-7; D is unresolved. Sequenced material: naive CD4+ T cells from PBMCs. Sample subset: CD45RA+ positively selected. This TCR came from a man in his late teens or twenties in good health. Some clones in this sample may be carry-over from other donors' samples. This CDR3 is CASSGPGEQYF. CDR3 DNA: TGTGCCAGCAGCGGTCCCGGCGAGCAGTACTTC. Variable domain in full (rest from reference TRBV9 and TRBJ2-7): DSGVTQTPKHLITATGQRVTLRCSPRSGDLSVYWYQQSLDQGLQFLIQYYNGEERAKGNILERFSAQQFPDLHSELNLSSLELGDSALYFCASSGPGEQYFGPGTRLTVT.